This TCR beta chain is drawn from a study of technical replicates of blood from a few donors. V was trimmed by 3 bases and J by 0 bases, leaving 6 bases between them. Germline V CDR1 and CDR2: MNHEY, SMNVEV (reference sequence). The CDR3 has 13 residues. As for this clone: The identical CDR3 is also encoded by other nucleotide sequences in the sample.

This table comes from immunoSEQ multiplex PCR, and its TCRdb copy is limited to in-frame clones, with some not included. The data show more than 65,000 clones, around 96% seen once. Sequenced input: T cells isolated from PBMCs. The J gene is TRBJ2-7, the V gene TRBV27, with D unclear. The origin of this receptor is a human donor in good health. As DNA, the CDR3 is TGTGCCAGCAGTTTGGCAGGCTCCTACGAGCAGTACTTC. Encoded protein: CASSLAGSYEQYF.